What follows is one TCR beta chain and its context. As handled by the study authors: Amplification from reference gene primers served as the basis for estimated nucleated cell counts. The repertoire was sequenced with immunoSEQ multiplex PCR; TCRdb's copy has only in-frame clones and lacks some. V and J calls and clone size follow that table, whereas D and trimming were derived from the DNA. The data contain about 59,000 clones, around 82% of them seen just once; the ten biggest clones take up 7.2%. This CDR3 comprises 14 residues. CDR1 is SGHVS and CDR2 is FQNEAQ in the germline V gene. Trimming took off 6 bases at V and 2 bases at J, with 11 bases between the two ends. The sample is drawn from a study of blood T cell repertoires in COVID-19. Across the whole study: Acute and convalescent COVID-19 specimens originated in the United States, Italy and Spain. The analysed material was cDNA or gDNA that came from T cells, B-cell-depleted T cells, or PBMCs.

Sequenced material: peripheral blood. The sequence derives from a man aged 55 to 70 with acute or convalescent COVID-19. The gene calls are TRBV7-8 and TRBJ1-3; a possible D gene is TRBD1 (6 bases). For the CDR3, the DNA is TGTGCCAGCAGTTTACAGGGTACTGGAAACACCATATATTTT. It is translated as CASSLQGTGNTIYF.